One and the same sample provided the 25 T cell receptor beta chains below, sequenced in a study of beta chain features in type 1 diabetes. Study-wide results and caveats: Moderately but significantly shorter TCRB CDR3s were found in Type 1 diabetes patients in all four CD4+ subsets.

Every isolated RNA sample was fully reverse transcribed, so sequencing captured expressed TCRB transcripts. Repertoires were generated with immunoSEQ multiplex PCR, while TCRdb's copy carries only in-frame clones and drops some. This sample has more than 300,000 clones; around 8.5% occur once, and the top ten carry approximately 1%. Which antigens these TCRs recognize remains unknown. The sequenced material came from central memory CD4+ T cells from blood. The receptors were gathered from a man younger than 45 with type 1 diabetes.

This clone was detected only a few times. The J gene is TRBJ2-1, the V gene TRBV2; the D is unclear. Trimming removed 6 bases from V and 2 bases from J, with 11 bases in between. Germline CDR1 reads SNHLY; CDR2 reads FYNNEI. The CDR3 sequence is 14 residues long. The chain's CDR3 is CASSPTEAYNEQFF. CDR3 bases: TGTGCCAGCAGCCCCACGGAAGCCTACAATGAGCAGTTCTTC.

This clone came up a few times. The rearrangement links TRBV7-8 to TRBJ2-7; perhaps TRBD2 as D (6 bases). This CDR3 is 13 amino acids long. V was cut by 4 bases and J by 4 bases, with 11 bases left in between. Germline CDR1 and CDR2: SGHVS and FQNEAQ. CDR3 in amino acids: CASSSGEVYEQYF. The CDR3 DNA reads as TGTGCCAGCAGCTCGGGGGAGGTTTACGAGCAGTACTTC. Full variable domain (remainder filled in from reference TRBV7-8 and TRBJ2-7): GAGVSQSPRYKVAKRGQDVALRCDPISGHVSLFWYQQALGQGPEFLTYFQNEAQLDKSGLPSDRFFAERPEGSVSTLKIQRTQQEDSAVYLCASSSGEVYEQYFGPGTRLTVT.

The chain combines TRBV29-1 with TRBJ1-2, with D tentatively TRBD1 (6 bases). The germline V and J ends were trimmed by 7 bases and 4 bases, with 10 bases remaining between them. The CDR3 runs 11 residues. Germline V lookup: CDR1 SQVTM, CDR2 ANQGSEA. CDR3 in DNA: TGCAGCGGGCAGGGGATCTATGGCTACACCTTC. Residues: CSGQGIYGYTF.

The CDR3 is CASSQGQTGTSEQYF. In DNA form, the CDR3 reads TGCGCCAGCAGCCAGGGGCAGACAGGGACTTCCGAGCAGTACTTC. The chain uses TRBV5-1 and TRBJ2-7; tentative D call: TRBD1 (7 bases). The CDR3 is 15 amino acids. Germline CDR1 SGHRS, CDR2 YFSETQ. Trimming cost V 4 bases and J 6 bases, with 20 bases left between them.

The table lists this clone with a count of one. As DNA, the CDR3 is TGTGCCAGCAGCGGGCTTGGGACAGACACTTCCTATGGCTACACCTTC. This encodes CASSGLGTDTSYGYTF. The gene calls are TRBV27 and TRBJ1-2; 7 positions match TRBD1. CDR1 is MNHEY, CDR2 SMNVEV, per germline (reference sequence). The CDR3 spans 16 residues. V gave up 6 bases and J gave up 4 bases; unmatched junction bases: 14.

The CDR3 spells CASSLRTGGKETQYF. The CDR3 DNA sequence: TGCGCCAGCAGCTTGCGGACTGGGGGAAAAGAGACCCAGTACTTC. The gene calls are TRBV5-1 and TRBJ2-5; D possibly uses TRBD1 or TRBD2 (5 bases each). Trimming took off 1 base at V and 3 bases at J, with 13 bases between the two ends. CDR3 length: 15 amino acids. The germline gives CDR1 SGHRS, CDR2 YFSETQ.

The J gene is TRBJ1-5, the V gene TRBV7-8; perhaps TRBD1 as D (6 bases). The V end was cut by 5 bases, the J end by 2 bases, with 13 bases between. CDR3 length: 15 residues. Germline loops: CDR1 SGHVS, CDR2 FQNEAQ. Here the CDR3 reads CASSRDTGGNQPQHF. The CDR3 DNA reads as TGTGCCAGCAGCCGGGACACCGGGGGCAATCAGCCCCAGCATTTT.

Only a few counts were recorded for this clone. This chain joins TRBV30 and TRBJ1-1, with D uncertain. CDR1 and CDR2 (germline): GTSNPN, SVGIG (reference sequence). Trimming took 0 bases from V and 5 from J, leaving 10 bases between them. CDR3 length: 13 amino acids. The CDR3 protein is CAWSVLLETEAFF. The CDR3 bases are TGTGCCTGGAGTGTACTGTTGGAGACTGAAGCTTTCTTT. The full variable domain, with the rest looked up from reference TRBV30 and TRBJ1-1, is SQTIHQWPATLVQPVGSPLSLECTVEGTSNPNLYWYRQAAGRGLQLLFYSVGIGQISSEVPQNLSASRPQDRQFILSSKKLLLSDSGFYLCAWSVLLETEAFFGQGTRLTVV.

J is TRBJ2-4 and V is TRBV7-2; no definite D call. The V end lost 5 bases, the J end lost 7 bases, and 18 bases lay between the germline ends. From germline, CDR1 is SGHTA and CDR2 FQGNSA. The length of the CDR3 is 15 residues. CDR3: CASSASIAVENIQYF. In DNA form, the CDR3 reads TGTGCCAGCAGCGCCTCTATTGCAGTGGAGAACATTCAGTACTTC. Full variable domain (outside the CDR3, taken from reference TRBV7-2 and TRBJ2-4): GAGVSQSPSNKVTEKGKDVELRCDPISGHTALYWYRQSLGQGLEFLIYFQGNSAPDKSGLPSDRFSAERTGGSVSTLTIQRTQQEDSAVYLCASSASIAVENIQYFGAGTRLSVL.

The CDR3 DNA is TGTGCCACCAGCAGAGAAACAGGAGCAAACATTCAGTACTTC. Protein product: CATSRETGANIQYF. J is TRBJ2-4 and V is TRBV15; a possible D gene is TRBD1 (5 bases). V was pared by 0 bases and J by 6 bases, with 9 bases between. There are 14 residues in the CDR3. CDR1 LNHNV and CDR2 YYDKDF come from the germline V gene (reference sequence).

The V and J genes are TRBV7-8 and TRBJ2-7; TRBD2 might be the D (6 bases). With 1 base removed from V and 3 bases from J, the gap between germline ends came to 19 bases. CDR3 length equals 17 residues. Germline CDR1 SGHVS, CDR2 FQNEAQ. CDR3 region: CASSLVSGEGLLYEQYF. The CDR3 region has the DNA TGTGCCAGCAGCTTAGTTTCGGGGGAAGGGCTTCTCTACGAGCAGTACTTC.

At least ten counts were recorded for this clone. The chain recombines TRBV9 with TRBJ1-2; TRBD1 is a possible D gene (6 bases). Looked up from germline, CDR1 is SGDLS and CDR2 is YYNGEE. The CDR3 totals 14 residues. V gave up 7 bases and J gave up 7 bases, with 20 bases separating them. The CDR3 loop is CASDKQGRAGGYTF. CDR3 sequence (DNA): TGTGCCAGCGACAAACAGGGAAGGGCAGGTGGCTACACCTTC. The entire variable domain, with the rest obtained from reference TRBV9 and TRBJ1-2, is as follows: DSGVTQTPKHLITATGQRVTLRCSPRSGDLSVYWYQQSLDQGLQFLIQYYNGEERAKGNILERFSAQQFPDLHSELNLSSLELGDSALYFCASDKQGRAGGYTFGSGTRLTVV.

The rearrangement uses TRBV21-1 and TRBJ2-7; the table's TRBD2 call for D was not verified on the DNA. TRBV21-1 is a documented pseudogene. The CDR3 runs 15 residues. The CDR3 region is CASSKAQLRGYEQYF. The CDR3 DNA sequence: TGTGCCAGCAGTAAAGCTCAGCTTCGGGGGTACGAGCAGTACTTC.

The chain links TRBV11-2 to TRBJ2-1; TRBD1 matches at 8 bases. The germline CDR1 and CDR2 sequences are SGHAT and FQNNGV. The CDR3 totals 14 residues. Trimming cost V 5 bases and J 5 bases; bases outside gene matches: 5. The CDR3 DNA reads as TGTGCCAGCAGCGGGGACAGGTGGGACAATGAGCAGTTCTTC. Its translation: CASSGDRWDNEQFF.

This sequence joins TRBV5-1 and TRBJ1-2; the D is unclear. Per germline, CDR1 SGHRS and CDR2 YFSETQ. Trimming removed 4 bases at V and 8 bases at J, with 15 bases between. The CDR3 runs to 13 residues. The CDR3 is CASSLDVGRGYTF. CDR3 coding DNA: TGCGCCAGCAGCCTGGACGTCGGGCGCGGCTACACCTTC.

This clone was observed a few times. The chain recombines TRBV6-5 with TRBJ1-6, with 7 bases aligning to TRBD1. The CDR3 extends over 13 amino acids. The J segment lost 10 bases and the V segment lost 4 bases, leaving 4 bases of the junction unmatched. Per germline, CDR1 MNHEY and CDR2 SVGAGI. The CDR3 DNA follows: TGTGCCAGCAGTTCCGACAGGGAGTCACCCCTCCACTTT. Protein product: CASSSDRESPLHF.

The chain uses TRBV10-3 and TRBJ2-5, with D perhaps TRBD2 (5 bases). This CDR3 region has 13 residues. Between the trimmed V and J ends, which lost 0 bases and 10 bases, there was a span of 12 bases. Germline V lookup: CDR1 ENHRY, CDR2 SYGVKD. The CDR3 nucleotides read TGTGCCATCAGTGAGTCTGGTCGGGGTGTCCAGTACTTC. It encodes CAISESGRGVQYF.

CDR3 in amino acids: CASSPPYYEQYF. Here the CDR3 DNA reads TGTGCCAGCAGTCCGCCTTACTACGAGCAGTACTTC. The chain has TRBV28 and TRBJ2-7; no reliable D call. Germline V gene sequence: CDR1 MDHEN, CDR2 SYDVKM. The CDR3 is 12 amino acids. The V gene lost 5 bases and the J gene lost 3 bases, with 8 bases spanning the gap.

This clone was seen a few times. This CDR3 is also generated by other DNA sequences in the sample. The chain combines TRBV5-1 with TRBJ2-1; TRBD2 agrees at 8 bases. The germline V gene encodes CDR1 SGHRS and CDR2 YFSETQ. Trimming at V came to 0 bases and at J to 4 bases, leaving 3 bases not matched to a gene. This CDR3 spans 15 amino acids. The CDR3 loop reads CASSLVSGAYNEQFF. DNA of the CDR3: TGCGCCAGCAGCTTGGTTAGCGGGGCATACAATGAGCAGTTCTTC.

V gene TRBV14 combines with J gene TRBJ2-5; 8 nucleotides agree with TRBD2. The J segment lost 4 bases and the V segment lost 1 base, leaving 26 bases of the junction unmatched. The CDR3 consists of 22 residues. Germline V gene lookup returns CDR1 SGHDN and CDR2 FVKESK. The CDR3 DNA is TGTGCCAGCAGCCAAGTATATTCAAGAATGGCTCGGGAGGGGGTCTTCCCAGAGACCCAGTACTTC. Translating gives CASSQVYSRMAREGVFPETQYF.

This clone was detected only a few times. The chain carries TRBV11-2 and TRBJ2-7; 9 bases map to TRBD1. Germline V gives CDR1 SGHAT, CDR2 FQNNGV. The CDR3 runs to 16 residues. V lost 4 bases, J lost 0 bases, and 7 bases stayed unmatched. The CDR3 is CASSSSRDRDSYEQYF. CDR3 sequence (DNA): TGTGCCAGCAGCTCCAGCCGGGACAGGGACTCCTACGAGCAGTACTTC.

This clone was seen a handful of times. Other DNA sequences in the sample encode the same CDR3. The chain's CDR3 is CASSVSSYQETQYF. In DNA form, the CDR3 reads TGTGCCAGCAGCGTAAGTTCGTACCAAGAGACCCAGTACTTC. The rearrangement joins TRBV9 to TRBJ2-5; D not certain. Germline-derived CDR1 and CDR2 are SGDLS and YYNGEE. V was clipped by 1 base and J by 0 bases, with 7 bases between them. This CDR3 is 14 amino acids long. The full variable domain, completed using reference TRBV9 and TRBJ2-5, is DSGVTQTPKHLITATGQRVTLRCSPRSGDLSVYWYQQSLDQGLQFLIQYYNGEERAKGNILERFSAQQFPDLHSELNLSSLELGDSALYFCASSVSSYQETQYFGPGTRLLVL.

V and J are TRBV10-2 and TRBJ1-1; D is unclear. Per germline, CDR1 WSHSY and CDR2 SAAADI. The V gene lost 10 bases and the J gene lost 3 bases, with 15 bases spanning the gap. The CDR3 loop spans 13 amino acids. The CDR3 coding sequence is TGCGCCAACAACCCCCGGAAGGACACTGAAGCTTTCTTT. Amino acids: CANNPRKDTEAFF.

V is TRBV14 and J is TRBJ1-5, with D uncertain. The CDR3 loop spans 13 amino acids. V was clipped by 5 bases and J by 9 bases, with 14 bases between them. Germline lookup yields CDR1 SGHDN and CDR2 FVKESK. The CDR3 nucleotides read TGTGCCAGCAGCTCAAACCTCAGGACGCCCCAGCATTTT. Its protein product is CASSSNLRTPQHF.

In regard to this clone: A far more abundant clone sits one base away, making this likely a read error. The J gene is TRBJ2-5, the V gene TRBV5-4; D is undetermined. Germline V CDR1 and CDR2: SGHNT, YYREEE (reference sequence). V lost 2 bases to trimming and J lost 2 bases, with 1 base between them. The CDR3 spans 11 residues. CDR3 loop: CASSLQETQYF. The CDR3 nucleotides are TGTGCCAGCAGCTTACAAGAGACCCAGTACTTC.